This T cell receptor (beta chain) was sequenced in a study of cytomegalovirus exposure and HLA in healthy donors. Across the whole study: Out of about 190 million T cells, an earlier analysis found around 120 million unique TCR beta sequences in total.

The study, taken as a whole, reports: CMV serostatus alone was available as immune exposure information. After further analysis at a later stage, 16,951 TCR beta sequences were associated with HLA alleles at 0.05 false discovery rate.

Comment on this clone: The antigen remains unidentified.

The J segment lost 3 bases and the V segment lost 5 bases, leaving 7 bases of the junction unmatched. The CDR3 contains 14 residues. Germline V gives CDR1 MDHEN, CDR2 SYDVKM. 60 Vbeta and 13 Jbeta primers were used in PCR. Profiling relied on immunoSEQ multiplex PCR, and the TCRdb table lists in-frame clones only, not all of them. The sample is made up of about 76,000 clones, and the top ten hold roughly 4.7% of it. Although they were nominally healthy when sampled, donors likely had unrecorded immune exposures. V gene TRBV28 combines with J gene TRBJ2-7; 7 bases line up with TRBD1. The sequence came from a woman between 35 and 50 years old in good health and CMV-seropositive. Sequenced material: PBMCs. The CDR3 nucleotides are TGTGCCAGCAGTACAAAGAGGGGGCACTACGAGCAGTACTTC. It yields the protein CASSTKRGHYEQYF.